The source of this TCR beta chain is a study of T cells after yellow fever vaccination. 5'RACE template switching generated TCR cDNA, adding a universal primer site and UMIs. A single record per CDR3 protein comes from TCRdb applying MiXCR to the 5' RACE reads. Of just under 600,000 distinct CDR3 sequences listed, approximately 13% are singletons. Regarding the study as a whole: The presence of abundant clonotypes contaminating from the bulk population was possible in FACS-sorted repertoires.

A remark on this clonotype: Its antigen remains unknown.

CDR1 LGHDT and CDR2 YNNKEL come from the germline V gene (reference sequence). The CDR3 runs 14 residues. J gave up 6 bases and V 5 bases, and 7 bases lay outside the gene matches. The sample here was PBMCs, taken on the day of the yellow fever booster vaccination. The origin of this receptor is a man in his thirties or forties who received the YFV17D yellow fever vaccine. The chain recombines TRBV3-1 with TRBJ2-7; 10 bases line up with TRBD2. DNA for the CDR3: TGTGCCAGCAGCGGGCTAGCGGGAGAGTCCGAGCAGTACTTC. It is translated as CASSGLAGESEQYF.